This record looks at one TCR beta chain sequence and its context. Trimming stripped 4 bases from V and 6 bases from J, with 18 bases between. Germline V gene sequence: CDR1 GTSNPN, CDR2 SVGIG (reference sequence). This CDR3 contains 14 residues. This sample is drawn from a study of blood T cell repertoires in COVID-19. Some clones are missing from TCRdb's copy, which holds only in-frame ones; the method was immunoSEQ multiplex PCR. Found here are fewer than 300,000 clones, roughly 85% of them singletons; the top ten hold about 4.3%. Source material: PBMCs or T cells enriched from blood (not recorded which). The TCR sequence derives from a woman in her 30s who had recovered from COVID-19. This chain connects TRBV30 to TRBJ1-1; a possible D gene is TRBD1 (5 bases). In nucleotides, the CDR3 is TGTGCCTGGAACGCGGGACGCAGGCTGGCTGAAGCTTTCTTT. It encodes CAWNAGRRLAEAFF.